The next 26 T cell receptor beta chains were all read from a single sample in a study of metastatic and nonmetastatic thyroid tumors. TCRdb reanalyzed the PCR reads via MiXCR. Here the sample spans 25,000 or so clones, around 24% being singletons. Every patient was untreated before thyroid surgery. The specimen sequenced was blood. All receptors derive from a female donor with papillary thyroid cancer or a benign thyroid nodule (not recorded which). Some clones in this sample may be carry-over from other donors' samples.

This clone showed up many times. Mismatch with germline at one junction end may stem from a read error. Other DNA variants within this sample encode the same CDR3. The chain employs TRBV27 and TRBJ1-1; D remains unclear. Germline V gives CDR1 MNHEY, CDR2 SMNVEV (reference sequence). CDR3 length equals 11 residues. CDR3 loop: CAGSRKGEAFF. CDR3 DNA sequence: TGTGCCGGCAGTAGAAAGGGTGAAGCTTTCTTT.

In its sample, this clone was seen a few times. Other DNA sequences of this sample code for an identical CDR3. The chain employs TRBV30 and TRBJ2-6, with a weak D call TRBD1 (6 bases). V shed 3 bases and J shed 4 bases, with 10 bases lying between them. The length of the CDR3 is 14 residues. Germline loops: CDR1 GTSNPN, CDR2 SVGIG (reference sequence). The CDR3 region has the DNA TGTGCCTGGAGCTCAGGGGCCGGGGCCAACGTCCTGACTTTC. Translation gives CAWSSGAGANVLTF.

The chain carries TRBV6-1 and TRBJ2-3, with D possibly being TRBD1 (6 bases). CDR3 size: 15 residues. V was pared by 5 bases and J by 7 bases, with 19 bases between. The germline gives CDR1 MNHNS, CDR2 SASEGT. Here the CDR3 DNA reads TGTGCCAGCAGTACGGAACAGTGGGGGACACATACGCAGTATTTT. Protein sequence: CASSTEQWGTHTQYF.

This chain connects TRBV7-9 to TRBJ1-2, with 7 bases that match TRBD1. CDR1 and CDR2 (germline): SEHNR, FQNEAQ (reference sequence). The CDR3 runs 13 residues. The ends lost 1 base at V and 8 bases at J; junction bases unmatched: 4. CDR3 protein: CASSLEGGMGYTF. The CDR3 DNA follows: TGTGCCAGCAGCTTAGAAGGGGGCATGGGCTACACCTTC.

The sample holds many counts of this clone. The chain is built from TRBV5-1 and TRBJ2-2, with D possibly TRBD2 on 6 matching bases. V was cut by 0 bases and J by 5 bases, with 11 bases left in between. Looked up from germline, CDR1 is SGHRS and CDR2 is YFSETQ. The CDR3 covers 15 residues. The CDR3 loop is CASSLGGDLTGELFF. CDR3 bases: TGCGCCAGCAGCTTGGGGGGGGACCTTACCGGGGAGCTGTTTTTT. Based on the CDR3 plus reference TRBV5-1 and TRBJ2-2, the full variable domain is KAGVTQTPRYLIKTRGQQVTLSCSPISGHRSVSWYQQTPGQGLQFLFEYFSETQRNKGNFPGRFSGRQFSNSRSEMNVSTLELGDSALYLCASSLGGDLTGELFFGEGSRLTVL.

This chain connects TRBV9 to TRBJ2-2; 11 nucleotides agree with TRBD2. V gave up 3 bases and J gave up 1 base; unmatched junction bases: 2. This CDR3 contains 16 residues. The V gene's germline CDR1 is SGDLS and CDR2 YYNGEE. The CDR3 DNA is TGTGCCAGCAGCGCCGGGACTAGCGGGAACACCGGGGAGCTGTTTTTT. Amino acid sequence: CASSAGTSGNTGELFF.

The CDR3 DNA follows: TGTGCCAGCAGCTTAGGATTCGCAGGGGGCTCCGACACAGATACGCAGTATTTT. Translation: CASSLGFAGGSDTDTQYF. The gene calls are TRBV11-2 and TRBJ2-3; TRBD1 agrees at 8 bases. CDR1 and CDR2 (germline): SGHAT, FQNNGV. This CDR3 contains 18 residues. Losses at the gene ends were 1 base for V and 2 bases for J; bases not matched to a gene: 11.

The V call is TRBV5-5, the J call TRBJ2-5, with TRBD2 matching over 16 bases. Trimming cost V 4 bases and J 5 bases; bases outside gene matches: 11. The CDR3 has 18 amino acids. The germline V gene encodes CDR1 SGHKS and CDR2 YYEKEE (reference sequence). The CDR3, as DNA: TGTGCCAGCAGCGACCCCGGGACTAGCGGGAGGGCCCACGAGACCCAGTACTTC. It specifies CASSDPGTSGRAHETQYF.

This clone was seen at least ten times. The chain has TRBV10-2 and TRBJ2-3; a weak D match, TRBD1 (5 bases). The germline V gene has CDR1 WSHSY and CDR2 SAAADI. This CDR3 has 14 amino acids. Between the trimmed V and J ends, which lost 4 bases and 6 bases, there was a span of 14 bases. The CDR3 sequence: CASSGGHRSDTQYF. Here the CDR3 DNA reads TGCGCCAGCAGTGGGGGCCATAGATCGGATACGCAGTATTTT.

This clone was observed at least ten times. The chain links TRBV6-4 to TRBJ2-2; TRBD2 agrees at 11 bases. Germline V gene data show CDR1 as MRHNA and CDR2 as SNTAGT. V lost 8 bases, J lost 5 bases, and 22 bases stayed unmatched. The CDR3 contains 20 residues. CDR3 in DNA: TGTGCCAGCTCGACTTCAGGGTCGCGGGGTAGCGGGAGGGGGACCGGGGAGCTGTTTTTT. As protein: CASSTSGSRGSGRGTGELFF.

This clone was detected a few times. The CDR3 spells CASSYRTSEWKSYNEQFF. The CDR3 DNA sequence: TGCGCCAGCAGCTATCGGACCAGCGAGTGGAAATCCTACAATGAGCAGTTCTTC. The V gene is TRBV5-1, the J gene TRBJ2-1; D call uncertain. The CDR3 length is 18 residues. Per germline, CDR1 SGHRS and CDR2 YFSETQ. Trimming removed 3 bases at V and 1 base at J, with 20 bases between.

This clone occurred a few times. The junction differs from germline at one of its ends, possibly a read error. The chain uses TRBV6-1 and TRBJ2-1, with 10 bases matching TRBD2. The CDR3 has 15 amino acids. CDR1 is MNHNS, CDR2 SASEGT, per germline. The CDR3 sequence: CASISHGLAANDQFF. Here the CDR3 DNA reads TGTGCCAGCATTTCCCACGGACTAGCGGCCAATGATCAGTTCTTC.

The CDR3 DNA follows: TGCAGTGGGAAAAAAGAGACCCAGTACTTC. It encodes CSGKKETQYF. The chain is built from TRBV20-1 and TRBJ2-5; D gene uncertain. Germline V gene sequence: CDR1 DFQATT, CDR2 SNEGSKA (reference sequence). V was trimmed by 7 bases and J by 3 bases, leaving 6 bases between them. This CDR3 has 10 residues.

The chain carries TRBV11-2 and TRBJ2-7; D tentatively reads TRBD1 or TRBD2 (6 bases each). This CDR3 comprises 17 residues. V lost 1 base to trimming and J lost 3 bases, with 19 bases between them. In germline, CDR1 is SGHAT, CDR2 FQNNGV. The chain's CDR3 is CASSLVRGTKEGYEQYF. In nucleotides, the CDR3 is TGTGCCAGCAGCTTAGTCCGCGGGACAAAAGAGGGCTACGAGCAGTACTTC.

Comments on this clone: A junction boundary mismatches the germline segment, possibly from a read error. The chain links TRBV3-1 to TRBJ2-5, with D perhaps TRBD1 or TRBD2 (5 bases each). The CDR3 is 15 residues long. Germline V gene lookup returns CDR1 LGHDT and CDR2 YNNKEL (reference sequence). Here the CDR3 DNA reads TGTACCAGCATCCAAGGTTCGGGGCCATTGGGGACCCAGTACTTC. Amino acids: CTSIQGSGPLGTQYF.

The table lists this clone with a few counts. This chain joins TRBV25-1 and TRBJ2-1; TRBD2 agrees at 9 bases. Germline values: CDR1 MGHDK, CDR2 SYGVNS. Germline trimming cut 3 bases from V and 16 bases from J; bases unmatched to any gene: 13. The CDR3 length is 14 residues. The CDR3 loop reads CASSEREGYNDHFF. In DNA, the CDR3 is TGTGCCAGCAGTGAGCGGGAGGGTTACAATGATCACTTCTTC.

This clone was observed at least ten times. The chain links TRBV10-2 to TRBJ2-3; D unclear. V lost 8 bases and J lost 4, with 4 bases in between. Germline CDR1 reads WSHSY; CDR2 reads SAAADI. This CDR3 is 10 amino acids long. The CDR3 DNA sequence: TGCGCCAGCTTCGCAGATACGCAGTATTTT. Translation: CASFADTQYF.

This clone was counted between two and nine times. The chain uses TRBV27 and TRBJ1-6; D is uncertain. Germline V lookup: CDR1 MNHEY, CDR2 SMNVEV (reference sequence). V was clipped by 5 bases and J by 0 bases, with 14 bases between them. The CDR3 is made up of 17 amino acids. CDR3 residues: CASSLDWGSSYNSPLHF. The CDR3 DNA reads TGTGCCAGCAGTCTAGATTGGGGAAGCTCCTATAATTCACCCCTCCACTTT.

The sample holds many counts of this clone. The chain recombines TRBV3-1 with TRBJ1-2, with D possibly matching TRBD1 (5 bases). The CDR3 is made up of 16 amino acids. Germline V lookup: CDR1 LGHDT, CDR2 YNNKEL (reference sequence). The V and J ends lost 4 bases and 4 bases respectively, with 19 bases between them. In DNA, the CDR3 is TGTGCCAGCAGCCCCCGGGGCGGGCATCGAGGCTATGGCTACACCTTC. Translation gives CASSPRGGHRGYGYTF.

The chain joins TRBV9 to TRBJ2-7; unclear D gene. Germline V gene lookup returns CDR1 SGDLS and CDR2 YYNGEE. The CDR3 covers 14 residues. V was shortened by 2 bases and J by 0 bases, with 9 bases between the two germline ends. The CDR3 bases are TGTGCCAGCAGCGTTGGCGGTTCCTCCTACGAGCAGTACTTC. Protein sequence: CASSVGGSSYEQYF.

This clone was picked up a small number of times. A single base separates this from a much larger clone, so it may be a read error. The chain recombines TRBV10-2 with TRBJ1-2; no definite D call. Looked up from germline, CDR1 is WSHSY and CDR2 is SAAADI. CDR3 length equals 13 residues. The V and J ends lost 7 bases and 6 bases respectively, with 15 bases between them. The CDR3 bases are TGCGCCAGCACCCCGAACATGGACCATGGCTACACCTTC. Its translation: CASTPNMDHGYTF.

This clone was observed many times. The junction and the germline gene differ at one end; a read error may be behind it. The chain recombines TRBV5-1 with TRBJ1-1; a possible D gene is TRBD1 (5 bases). Germline V gene lookup returns CDR1 SGHRS and CDR2 YFSETQ. This CDR3 is 14 amino acids long. The CDR3 region is CASSLGHSRRGAFF. The CDR3 bases are TGCGCCAGCAGTTTGGGCCACAGCCGAAGGGGAGCTTTCTTT.

The chain joins TRBV20-1 to TRBJ2-3; D is uncertain. Germline V lookup: CDR1 DFQATT, CDR2 SNEGSKA (reference sequence). This CDR3 comprises 15 residues. Deletions cut 3 bases from V and 1 base from J, with 14 bases between. In DNA form, the CDR3 reads TGCAGTGCTAGGTTTCTAGTGGGTGGCACAGATACGCAGTATTTT. Translated, it gives CSARFLVGGTDTQYF.

On this clone itself: At one boundary the junction diverges from the germline segment, which might be a read error. This chain uses TRBV25-1 with TRBJ2-5; D unresolved. There are 11 residues in the CDR3. Looked up from germline, CDR1 is MGHDK and CDR2 is SYGVNS. The CDR3 here is CANSEKETQYF. The CDR3 coding sequence is TGTGCCAACAGTGAGAAAGAGACGCAGTACTTC.

The chain links TRBV27 to TRBJ1-1, with D perhaps matching TRBD1 (5 bases). From germline, CDR1 is MNHEY and CDR2 SMNVEV (reference sequence). The germline V and J ends were trimmed by 7 bases and 7 bases, with 19 bases remaining between them. The CDR3 runs 14 residues. Here the CDR3 reads CASTSGWGVIEAFF. CDR3 sequence (DNA): TGTGCCAGCACTTCCGGGTGGGGGGTCATTGAAGCTTTCTTT.

Of note for this clone: A single base separates this from a much larger clone, so it may be a read error. The identical CDR3 is also encoded by other nucleotide sequences in the sample. The chain recombines TRBV3-1 with TRBJ2-1; tentative D call: TRBD2 (5 bases). The CDR3 has 13 residues. Germline lookup yields CDR1 LGHDT and CDR2 YNNKEL (reference sequence). CDR3 nucleotides: TGTGCCAGCAGCCAAGTCGAGGGTAAAGAGCAGCTCTTC. It is translated as CASSQVEGKEQLF.